Listed here are 30 T cell receptor beta chains from one sample, sequenced in a study of T-cell reconstitution after alpha-beta-depleted transplantation in children. Using unique molecular identifiers, the investigators prepared the TCRbeta library. Each CDR3 protein is one row after TCRdb ran MiXCR on the PCR reads. There are a few hundred thousand distinct CDR3 sequences in the sample; 10% occur only once, and less than 8% lies in the top ten. The sequencing used PBMCs, collected before TCRalphabeta/CD19-depleted stem cell transplant. The receptors derive from a boy under three years old with acute myeloid leukemia, due to receive a stem cell transplant.

V usage is TRBV10-3 and J usage is TRBJ2-1; 8 positions agree with TRBD1. Per the germline V gene, CDR1 is ENHRY and CDR2 is SYGVKD. J gave up 1 base and V 3 bases, and 8 bases lay outside the gene matches. The length of the CDR3 is 17 residues. The chain's CDR3 is CAISDVLQGESYNEQFF. In nucleotides, the CDR3 is TGTGCCATCAGTGATGTACTACAGGGGGAGTCCTACAATGAGCAGTTCTTC.

This clonotype was seen many times. V is TRBV4-3 and J is TRBJ2-2, with 8 bases matching TRBD1. The V segment lost 3 bases and the J segment 0 bases; nucleotides outside the gene matches: 3. There are 16 residues in the CDR3. The germline CDR1 and CDR2 sequences are LGHNA and YSLEER. The CDR3 here is CASSQGTGANTGELFF. The CDR3 bases are TGCGCCAGCAGCCAGGGGACAGGAGCGAACACCGGGGAGCTGTTTTTT.

This clonotype was observed many times. The chain is built from TRBV10-3 and TRBJ2-5; tentative D call: TRBD2 (5 bases). CDR3 length: 14 residues. Germline CDR1 reads ENHRY; CDR2 reads SYGVKD. The V gene lost 0 bases and the J gene lost 4 bases, with 9 bases spanning the gap. The CDR3 DNA follows: TGTGCCATCAGTGAGTCTGGCAGCGGAGAGACCCAGTACTTC. Amino acids: CAISESGSGETQYF.

The chain recombines TRBV2 with TRBJ2-7, with TRBD1 identical over 7 bases. The CDR3 extends over 14 amino acids. Germline trimming cut 6 bases from V and 5 bases from J; bases unmatched to any gene: 10. Germline CDR1 is SNHLY and CDR2 is FYNNEI. This CDR3 is CASRGDREPHEQYF. The CDR3 bases are TGTGCCAGCAGGGGAGACAGGGAACCCCACGAGCAGTACTTC.

This clonotype appeared a few times. The rearrangement uses TRBV5-8 and TRBJ2-1, with 10 bases matching TRBD1. The CDR3 totals 18 residues. CDR1 and CDR2 (germline): SGHTS, YDEGEE. Losses at the gene ends were 0 bases for V and 7 bases for J; bases not matched to a gene: 13. In nucleotides, the CDR3 is TGTGCCAGCAGCTTGGCCCCAGGGACAGGGGATATCAAAAATGAGCAGTTCTTC. This encodes CASSLAPGTGDIKNEQFF.

A few counts support this clonotype. This sequence joins TRBV7-3 and TRBJ1-2; D possibly corresponds to TRBD1 (5 bases). The CDR3 loop spans 14 amino acids. Germline V gene lookup returns CDR1 SGHTA and CDR2 FQGTGA. Between the trimmed V and J ends, which lost 2 bases and 4 bases, there was a span of 11 bases. The CDR3 here is CASSLSPGPYGYTF. The CDR3 bases are TGTGCCAGCAGCTTATCCCCGGGGCCCTATGGCTACACCTTC.

This clonotype showed up just once. A much bigger clone sits one base away, suggesting this may be a read error. The chain joins TRBV7-8 to TRBJ2-2; D is perhaps TRBD1 (6 bases). Per germline, CDR1 SGHVS and CDR2 FQNEAQ. The length of the CDR3 is 15 residues. CDR3 nucleotide sequence: TGTGCCAGCAGCTTGGCCAGGGGTCCCACCGGGGAGCAGTTTTTT. Protein product: CASSLARGPTGEQFF.

This rearrangement joins TRBV7-9 to TRBJ1-3, with a tentative D call TRBD1 (5 bases). In germline, CDR1 is SEHNR, CDR2 FQNEAQ (reference sequence). Trimming took off 2 bases at V and 0 bases at J, with 8 bases between the two ends. The CDR3 has 15 amino acids. CDR3 sequence reads: CASSLYRSSGNTIYF. Here the CDR3 DNA reads TGTGCCAGCAGCTTATACAGGAGCTCTGGAAACACCATATATTTT. The whole variable domain, remainder taken from reference TRBV7-9 and TRBJ1-3, is DTGVSQNPRHKITKRGQNVTFRCDPISEHNRLYWYRQTLGQGPEFLTYFQNEAQLEKSRLLSDRFSAERPKGSFSTLEIQRTEQGDSAMYLCASSLYRSSGNTIYFGEGSWLTVV.

This clonotype was recorded at least ten times. CDR3 protein: CSANPRPRQYF. The CDR3 nucleotides are TGCAGTGCTAACCCCCGGCCGAGACAGTACTTC. The rearrangement joins TRBV20-1 to TRBJ2-7; D remains unclear. Trimming removed 4 bases at V and 10 bases at J, with 14 bases between. The CDR3 covers 11 residues. The V gene's germline CDR1 is DFQATT and CDR2 SNEGSKA (reference sequence).

This clonotype was detected only a few times. The rearrangement joins TRBV4-3 to TRBJ2-3; D not resolved. The ends were cut back, 1 base at V and 0 bases at J, with 11 bases in the middle. Per germline, CDR1 LGHNA and CDR2 YSLEER. The CDR3 sequence is 16 residues long. Written as DNA, the CDR3 is TGCGCCAGCAGCCAAGCCGGTTTTTCTAGCACAGATACGCAGTATTTT. Its translation is CASSQAGFSSTDTQYF.

This clonotype has a count of ten or more. The chain employs TRBV5-5 and TRBJ2-5; D is possibly TRBD1 (6 bases). The V gene's germline CDR1 is SGHKS and CDR2 YYEKEE (reference sequence). Trimming removed 1 base at V and 5 bases at J, with 12 bases between. The CDR3 consists of 14 residues. The CDR3 reads CASSLYRVLETQYF. The DNA for the CDR3 is TGTGCCAGCAGCTTGTACAGGGTCCTTGAGACCCAGTACTTC. The full variable domain, with the rest looked up from reference TRBV5-5 and TRBJ2-5, is DAGVTQSPTHLIKTRGQQVTLRCSPISGHKSVSWYQQVLGQGPQFIFQYYEKEERGRGNFPDRFSARQFPNYSSELNVNALLLGDSALYLCASSLYRVLETQYFGPGTRLLVL.

Many counts were recorded for this clonotype. CDR3 bases: TGCGCCAGCAGCTTCCGGGGGACAGGTGATAATGAAAAACTGTTTTTT. Residues: CASSFRGTGDNEKLFF. The V and J genes are TRBV5-1 and TRBJ1-4; 8 nucleotides line up with TRBD1. The CDR3 runs to 16 residues. V lost 2 bases, J lost 4 bases, and 7 bases stayed unmatched. Germline CDR1 SGHRS, CDR2 YFSETQ.

This clonotype was counted many times. The chain couples TRBV29-1 to TRBJ2-7; D not certain. The CDR3 has 12 residues. Germline CDR1 is SQVTM and CDR2 is ANQGSEA. Deletions cut 5 bases from V and 2 bases from J, with 10 bases between. CDR3 in amino acids: CSVSSDTYEQYF. CDR3 DNA sequence: TGCAGCGTTTCTTCTGACACCTACGAGCAGTACTTC.

This clonotype was detected ten times or more. The V and J genes are TRBV25-1 and TRBJ1-2; D unresolved. The CDR3 totals 14 residues. Germline V gene sequence: CDR1 MGHDK, CDR2 SYGVNS. Between the trimmed V and J ends, which lost 5 bases and 1 base, there was a span of 11 bases. The CDR3 loop reads CASSRSSFNYGYTF. CDR3 DNA sequence: TGTGCCAGCAGTCGGTCCAGCTTTAACTATGGCTACACCTTC.

A few counts support this clonotype. J is TRBJ2-5 and V is TRBV4-1; D is unclear. The germline V and J ends were trimmed by 4 bases and 1 base, with 13 bases remaining between them. CDR3 length: 15 amino acids. Germline CDR1 is MGHRA and CDR2 is YSYEKL. The CDR3 loop reads CASSRRPTSQETQYF. In nucleotides, the CDR3 is TGCGCCAGCAGCCGACGGCCGACCTCCCAAGAGACCCAGTACTTC.

This clonotype has a count of ten or more. The chain combines TRBV20-1 with TRBJ2-3; D possibly corresponds to TRBD1 (6 bases). Germline CDR1 DFQATT, CDR2 SNEGSKA (reference sequence). The length of the CDR3 is 14 residues. V was clipped by 1 base and J by 2 bases, with 10 bases between them. CDR3 region: CSARARGPTDTQYF. The CDR3, as DNA: TGCAGTGCTAGAGCCAGGGGACCCACAGATACGCAGTATTTT.

This clonotype was picked up many times. The chain links TRBV7-3 to TRBJ1-1; D remains ambiguous. This CDR3 is built from 13 residues. Per the germline V gene, CDR1 is SGHTA and CDR2 is FQGTGA. Trimming took 1 base from V and 1 from J, leaving 4 bases between them. The CDR3 DNA is TGTGCCAGCAGCTTAAACGGGAACACTGAAGCTTTCTTT. It codes for CASSLNGNTEAFF.

This clonotype has ten or more counts. The chain has TRBV7-2 and TRBJ1-5; no clear D. Germline loops: CDR1 SGHTA, CDR2 FQGNSA. Deletions cut 3 bases from V and 4 bases from J, with 7 bases between. This CDR3 has 13 residues. This CDR3 is CASSFALNQPQHF. In nucleotides, the CDR3 is TGTGCCAGCAGCTTCGCTCTTAATCAGCCCCAGCATTTT. The full variable domain, in which reference TRBV7-2 and TRBJ1-5 provide the parts outside the CDR3, is GAGVSQSPSNKVTEKGKDVELRCDPISGHTALYWYRQSLGQGLEFLIYFQGNSAPDKSGLPSDRFSAERTGGSVSTLTIQRTQQEDSAVYLCASSFALNQPQHFGDGTRLSIL.

This clonotype was counted many times. The rearrangement joins TRBV18 to TRBJ2-5, with D hard to call. The V gene lost 4 bases and the J gene lost 1 base, with 7 bases spanning the gap. This CDR3 has 13 residues. Per germline, CDR1 KGHSH and CDR2 LQKENI. In nucleotides, the CDR3 is TGTGCCAGCTCACAGGGTTCCCAAGAGACCCAGTACTTC. Protein: CASSQGSQETQYF.

This clonotype was seen a handful of times. This chain uses TRBV28 with TRBJ1-2, with D possibly being TRBD1 (6 bases). The CDR3 consists of 11 residues. V was pared by 10 bases and J by 7 bases, with 13 bases between. CDR1 and CDR2 (germline): MDHEN, SYDVKM. The CDR3 sequence is CANRSQGGYTF. DNA of the CDR3: TGTGCCAACAGATCACAGGGTGGCTACACCTTC.

Ten or more counts support this clonotype. The rearrangement joins TRBV6-5 to TRBJ1-1, with D unresolved. V gave up 2 bases and J gave up 0 bases, with 10 bases separating them. Germline assignment: CDR1 MNHEY and CDR2 SVGAGI. This CDR3 has 15 residues. The CDR3 region has the DNA TGTGCCAGCAGTTACCGAACTATGGTGAACACTGAAGCTTTCTTT. Its protein product is CASSYRTMVNTEAFF.

This clonotype appeared many times. This rearrangement joins TRBV7-2 to TRBJ1-2, with 7 bases that match TRBD1. The CDR3 is 14 residues long. V lost 0 bases, J lost 8 bases, and 6 bases stayed unmatched. Germline-derived CDR1 and CDR2 are SGHTA and FQGNSA. The CDR3 bases are TGTGCCAGCAGCTTAGCTTACCAGGGGGTCGGCTACACCTTC. It specifies CASSLAYQGVGYTF.

The table lists this clonotype with many counts. V gene TRBV7-8 combines with J gene TRBJ2-5; D not certain. Trimming took off 1 base at V and 5 bases at J, with 11 bases between the two ends. Germline CDR1 reads SGHVS; CDR2 reads FQNEAQ. The CDR3 loop spans 14 amino acids. The chain's CDR3 is CASSLVKGRETQYF. The CDR3 DNA sequence: TGTGCCAGCAGCTTAGTTAAGGGAAGGGAGACCCAGTACTTC.

This clonotype was seen ten or more times. V is TRBV2 and J is TRBJ2-1; D tentatively fits TRBD1 or TRBD2 (6 bases each). The germline V and J ends were trimmed by 7 bases and 1 base, with 14 bases remaining between them. This CDR3 has 15 residues. Looked up from germline, CDR1 is SNHLY and CDR2 is FYNNEI. The CDR3 nucleotides read TGTGCCAGCAAACGGGGGCCAACTTCCTACAATGAGCAGTTCTTC. The encoded protein is CASKRGPTSYNEQFF.

This clonotype was observed at least ten times. The chain has TRBV20-1 and TRBJ2-1; 10 nucleotides align to TRBD2. The trim removed 2 bases at V and 8 bases at J, leaving 6 bases unmatched. The CDR3 spans 14 residues. The germline CDR1 and CDR2 sequences are DFQATT and SNEGSKA (reference sequence). The CDR3 reads CSARRLAGVYEQFF. The CDR3, as DNA: TGCAGTGCTAGAAGGCTAGCGGGAGTTTATGAGCAGTTCTTC.

The table lists this clonotype with many counts. This rearrangement joins TRBV7-9 to TRBJ2-3, with D unclear. CDR1 is SEHNR, CDR2 FQNEAQ, per germline (reference sequence). The CDR3 sequence is 14 residues long. The V end was cut by 7 bases, the J end by 2 bases, with 13 bases between. The CDR3 nucleotides read TGTGCCAGCACTCGGATCGGATCCACAGATACGCAGTATTTT. Translating it yields CASTRIGSTDTQYF.

This clonotype was detected only a few times. The CDR3 here is CASSEASLQITDTQYF. CDR3 sequence (DNA): TGTGCCAGCAGTGAAGCCTCACTACAAATCACAGATACGCAGTATTTT. The chain combines TRBV2 with TRBJ2-3, with D uncertain. Germline CDR1 and CDR2: SNHLY and FYNNEI. This CDR3 comprises 16 residues. V lost 0 bases, J lost 2 bases, and 12 bases lay in between.

The sample holds many counts of this clonotype. This chain uses TRBV5-1 with TRBJ2-3; no reliable D call. Germline lookup yields CDR1 SGHRS and CDR2 YFSETQ. The CDR3 is made up of 15 amino acids. Trimming removed 2 bases from V and 2 bases from J, with 12 bases in between. CDR3 sequence: CASSFLRPPTDTQYF. The CDR3 bases are TGCGCCAGCAGCTTTCTCAGGCCTCCCACAGATACGCAGTATTTT.

This clonotype has a count of ten or more. The rearrangement links TRBV9 to TRBJ2-1, with a weak D call TRBD2 (5 bases). The CDR3 sequence is 12 residues long. The V gene's germline CDR1 is SGDLS and CDR2 YYNGEE. The ends were cut back, 0 bases at V and 7 bases at J, with 5 bases in the middle. CDR3 nucleotide sequence: TGTGCCAGCAGCGTAGGGAGGAATGAGCAGTTCTTC. Translating it yields CASSVGRNEQFF.

For this clonotype: One end of the junction does not line up with germline, which may come from a read error. The chain links TRBV5-1 to TRBJ2-3; unclear D gene. The CDR3 is 12 residues long. Germline CDR1 is SGHRS and CDR2 is YFSETQ. CDR3 sequence: CASSLASDTLYF. The CDR3 nucleotides read TGCGCCAGCAGCTTGGCCAGTGATACGCTGTATTTT.